The rows below give T cell receptor beta chains drawn from one sample of a study of blood T cell repertoires in COVID-19. Some clones are missing from TCRdb's copy, which holds only in-frame ones; the method was immunoSEQ multiplex PCR. The profile shows about 91,000 clones, under 85% of them singletons. The sample was peripheral blood. The receptors were gathered from a man in his 70s with acute or convalescent COVID-19. The CDR3 runs from the conserved cysteine through the conserved F or W. Each record gives: D gene, clone size, J gene, V gene, CDR3 DNA, CDR3 protein. The D gene is left open where the match is weak. Some rows mark clone size as missing; the rest say once, few, many or name a class of expanded clone.

D gene: -
clone size: few
J gene: TRBJ1-1
V gene: TRBV11-2
CDR3 DNA: TGTGCCAGCCGCTACAACCCTAGCACTGAAGCTTTCTTT
CDR3 protein: CASRYNPSTEAFF

D gene: TRBD1
clone size: -
J gene: TRBJ2-4
V gene: TRBV4-1
CDR3 DNA: TGCGCCAGCAGCCAACGGACAGGGCCCGAGAGAGACATCAAAAACATTCAGTACTTC
CDR3 protein: CASSQRTGPERDIKNIQYF

D gene: -
clone size: -
J gene: TRBJ1-6
V gene: TRBV28
CDR3 DNA: TGTGCCAGCAGTTTTATCGCCAGGGCTAGCTCCTATAATTCACCCCTCCACTTT
CDR3 protein: CASSFIARASSYNSPLHF

D gene: TRBD2
clone size: -
J gene: TRBJ2-1
V gene: TRBV18
CDR3 DNA: TGTGCCAGCTCCCCGACTAGCGGGATTGACAATGAGCAGTTCTTC
CDR3 protein: CASSPTSGIDNEQFF

D gene: TRBD1
clone size: once
J gene: TRBJ1-3
V gene: TRBV2
CDR3 DNA: TGTGCCAGCAGTCGACAGGGGAACGCTGGAAACACCATATATTTT
CDR3 protein: CASSRQGNAGNTIYF

D gene: -
clone size: -
J gene: TRBJ2-7
V gene: TRBV30
CDR3 DNA: TGTGCCTGGAGTGTGACAGGAGCCTACGAGCAGTACTTC
CDR3 protein: CAWSVTGAYEQYF

D gene: -
clone size: -
J gene: TRBJ2-3
V gene: TRBV2
CDR3 DNA: TGTGCCAGCAGTGAATTCGGCACAGATACGCAGTATTTT
CDR3 protein: CASSEFGTDTQYF

D gene: -
clone size: -
J gene: TRBJ2-7
V gene: TRBV6-1
CDR3 DNA: TGTGCCAGCAGTGAGCAGGTGTCCTACGAGCAGTACTTC
CDR3 protein: CASSEQVSYEQYF

D gene: TRBD1
clone size: -
J gene: TRBJ1-1
V gene: TRBV5-1
CDR3 DNA: TGCGCCAGCAGCTTAGGGACAGGGTCAATGAACACTGAAGCTTTCTTT
CDR3 protein: CASSLGTGSMNTEAFF

D gene: TRBD1
clone size: -
J gene: TRBJ2-7
V gene: TRBV18
CDR3 DNA: TGTGCCAGCTCTACAACGGAAGACAGGGGACTGACCGAGCAGTACTTC
CDR3 protein: CASSTTEDRGLTEQYF

D gene: TRBD1
clone size: -
J gene: TRBJ2-7
V gene: TRBV12-5
CDR3 DNA: TGTGCTAGTGGTCCCCAGGTTCCAGGGGGTTTGATCTACGAGCAGTACTTC
CDR3 protein: CASGPQVPGGLIYEQYF

D gene: -
clone size: -
J gene: TRBJ2-1
V gene: TRBV6-1
CDR3 DNA: TGTGCCAGCAGTGGGGGGGGCGCCGGAAAGTGGGACAAGAATGAGCAGTTCTTC
CDR3 protein: CASSGGGAGKWDKNEQFF

D gene: TRBD1
clone size: -
J gene: TRBJ2-5
V gene: TRBV5-3
CDR3 DNA: TGTGCCAGAAGCTTGGATAGGCAGGGGGCGCGGGCGGGGCAAGAGACCCAGTACTTC
CDR3 protein: CARSLDRQGARAGQETQYF

D gene: -
clone size: -
J gene: TRBJ2-3
V gene: TRBV5-4
CDR3 DNA: TGTGCCAGCACCTTATCATTCAGCACAGATACGCAGTATTTT
CDR3 protein: CASTLSFSTDTQYF

D gene: TRBD1
clone size: -
J gene: TRBJ2-5
V gene: TRBV5-1
CDR3 DNA: TGCGCCAGCAGCTTGGGGGCCAGGGGGCAAGAGACCCAGTACTTC
CDR3 protein: CASSLGARGQETQYF

D gene: TRBD1
clone size: -
J gene: TRBJ2-7
V gene: TRBV10-3
CDR3 DNA: TGTGCCATCAGTCTAACGGGACAGGGGGCGGAGCAGTACTTC
CDR3 protein: CAISLTGQGAEQYF

D gene: -
clone size: medium-sized
J gene: TRBJ1-5
V gene: TRBV28
CDR3 DNA: TGTGCCAGCAGTTTAGCCGGTCATAGCAATCAGCCCCAGCATTTT
CDR3 protein: CASSLAGHSNQPQHF

D gene: TRBD1
clone size: -
J gene: TRBJ1-6
V gene: TRBV2
CDR3 DNA: TGTGCCAGCAGTGAATTAGGACAGGGGGGCCGCATTAACTCTTCACCCCTCCACTTT
CDR3 protein: CASSELGQGGRINSSPLHF

D gene: TRBD1
clone size: -
J gene: TRBJ1-1
V gene: TRBV30
CDR3 DNA: TGTGCCTGGAGTACCCCTTGGACAGGTACCGGAAGCACTGAAGCTTTCTTT
CDR3 protein: CAWSTPWTGTGSTEAFF

D gene: TRBD1
clone size: few
J gene: TRBJ2-6
V gene: TRBV4-2
CDR3 DNA: TGTGCCAGCAGCCAGGTGACAGGGTCAGGGGCCAACGTCCTGACTTTC
CDR3 protein: CASSQVTGSGANVLTF

D gene: TRBD2
clone size: -
J gene: TRBJ2-3
V gene: TRBV5-1
CDR3 DNA: TGCGCCAGCAGCCTCGACTGGGCGGGAGGTGGCACAGATACGCAGTATTTT
CDR3 protein: CASSLDWAGGGTDTQYF

D gene: TRBD2
clone size: -
J gene: TRBJ2-7
V gene: TRBV11-2
CDR3 DNA: TGTGCCAGTCGGCCCGGGGGTAGCGGGATACGAGGGGAGCAGTACTTC
CDR3 protein: CASRPGGSGIRGEQYF

D gene: -
clone size: -
J gene: TRBJ1-2
V gene: TRBV19
CDR3 DNA: TGTGCCAGTAGATTCGCCGGGGGTGGCTACACCTTC
CDR3 protein: CASRFAGGGYTF

D gene: -
clone size: -
J gene: TRBJ2-3
V gene: TRBV7-9
CDR3 DNA: TGTGCCAGCAGCTTAGGGAGGGGAGATACGCAGTATTTT
CDR3 protein: CASSLGRGDTQYF

D gene: TRBD2
clone size: -
J gene: TRBJ2-7
V gene: TRBV3-1/TRBV3-2
CDR3 DNA: TGTGCCAGCAGCCGATCGCGACTAGCGATAAGCTACGAGCAGTACTTC
CDR3 protein: CASSRSRLAISYEQYF

D gene: -
clone size: -
J gene: TRBJ1-1
V gene: TRBV18
CDR3 DNA: TGTGCCAGCTCACCACCGCGAAGGGGGAAACCGAACACTGAAGCTTTCTTT
CDR3 protein: CASSPPRRGKPNTEAFF

D gene: -
clone size: -
J gene: TRBJ1-2
V gene: TRBV4-2
CDR3 DNA: TGTGCCAGCAGCCAACCGTCGGGGGGTACCGGCTATGGCTACACCTTC
CDR3 protein: CASSQPSGGTGYGYTF

D gene: TRBD2
clone size: -
J gene: TRBJ2-7
V gene: TRBV7-2
CDR3 DNA: TGTGCCAGCAGCTCGGGACTAGGATCGCACGAGCAGTACTTC
CDR3 protein: CASSSGLGSHEQYF

D gene: -
clone size: -
J gene: TRBJ2-2
V gene: TRBV2
CDR3 DNA: TGTGCCAGTATTTACACCGGGGAGCTGTTTTTT
CDR3 protein: CASIYTGELFF

D gene: -
clone size: -
J gene: TRBJ2-7
V gene: TRBV2
CDR3 DNA: TGTGCCAGCAGCGAACGCAGGGTAAGGGGGTACGAGCAGTACTTC
CDR3 protein: CASSERRVRGYEQYF

D gene: TRBD1
clone size: -
J gene: TRBJ2-4
V gene: TRBV7-7
CDR3 DNA: TGTGCTAGCAGCTTTGATCTTTTGGGACAGTGGGGCAAAAACATTCAGTACTTC
CDR3 protein: CASSFDLLGQWGKNIQYF

D gene: TRBD1
clone size: -
J gene: TRBJ2-1
V gene: TRBV10-3
CDR3 DNA: TGTGCCATCAGTGACCCAGGACAGGTTTACAATGAGCAGTTCTTC
CDR3 protein: CAISDPGQVYNEQFF

D gene: -
clone size: -
J gene: TRBJ2-1
V gene: TRBV6-2/TRBV6-3
CDR3 DNA: TGTGCCAGCAGTGACTACAGGGCCTGGCAGTTCTTC
CDR3 protein: CASSDYRAWQFF

D gene: -
clone size: -
J gene: TRBJ2-1
V gene: TRBV28
CDR3 DNA: TGTGCCAGCAGTTTATTGAGGGAGCAGTTCTTC
CDR3 protein: CASSLLREQFF

D gene: -
clone size: -
J gene: TRBJ1-2
V gene: TRBV5-1
CDR3 DNA: TGCGCCAGCAGCTTGACCCGGCAGGGTGGAGGCTACACCTTC
CDR3 protein: CASSLTRQGGGYTF

D gene: TRBD2
clone size: few
J gene: TRBJ2-1
V gene: TRBV9
CDR3 DNA: TGTGCCAGCAGCGTTTTACCGAGCGGGGACTACAATGAGCAGTTCTTC
CDR3 protein: CASSVLPSGDYNEQFF

D gene: -
clone size: -
J gene: TRBJ2-7
V gene: TRBV3-1/TRBV3-2
CDR3 DNA: TGTGCCAGCAGCCTTCTCTACGAGCAGTACTTC
CDR3 protein: CASSLLYEQYF

D gene: TRBD1
clone size: once
J gene: TRBJ2-3
V gene: TRBV5-4
CDR3 DNA: TGTGCCTGGGGGGACAGGAGCACAGATACGCAGTATTTT
CDR3 protein: CAWGDRSTDTQYF

D gene: TRBD1
clone size: -
J gene: TRBJ2-7
V gene: TRBV28
CDR3 DNA: TGTGCCAGCAGCCAAAGGACAGGGTCAAACGAGCAGTACTTC
CDR3 protein: CASSQRTGSNEQYF

D gene: -
clone size: -
J gene: TRBJ2-1
V gene: TRBV7-3
CDR3 DNA: TGTGCCAGCAGCTTAATGCCCCCGGGAAGCTCCTACAATGAGCAGTTCTTC
CDR3 protein: CASSLMPPGSSYNEQFF

D gene: TRBD2
clone size: -
J gene: TRBJ2-1
V gene: TRBV5-1
CDR3 DNA: TGCGCCAGCAGCTTGAGTCTAGCGGGGGGGAATGAGCAGTTCTTC
CDR3 protein: CASSLSLAGGNEQFF

D gene: -
clone size: -
J gene: TRBJ1-5
V gene: TRBV7-9
CDR3 DNA: TGTGCCAGCAGCCCCACTGGCAATCAGCCCCAGCATTTT
CDR3 protein: CASSPTGNQPQHF

D gene: -
clone size: -
J gene: TRBJ1-1
V gene: TRBV11-2
CDR3 DNA: TGTGCCAGCAGCTTAGTTTACGGTGAAGCTTTCTTT
CDR3 protein: CASSLVYGEAFF

D gene: TRBD1
clone size: -
J gene: TRBJ1-2
V gene: TRBV5-4
CDR3 DNA: TGTGCCAGCAGCTTGGACCGGACAGGGAATAATGGCTACACCTTC
CDR3 protein: CASSLDRTGNNGYTF

D gene: -
clone size: -
J gene: TRBJ1-1
V gene: TRBV6-1
CDR3 DNA: TGTGCCAGCAGCTATACAGGGTTTGACACTGAAGCTTTCTTT
CDR3 protein: CASSYTGFDTEAFF

D gene: -
clone size: -
J gene: TRBJ1-3
V gene: TRBV2
CDR3 DNA: TGTGCCAGCACACAGGAAAGCTCTGGAAACACCATATATTTT
CDR3 protein: CASTQESSGNTIYF

D gene: TRBD1
clone size: once
J gene: TRBJ2-3
V gene: TRBV3-1/TRBV3-2
CDR3 DNA: TGTGCCAGCAGATCCGGGACAGGGGGCGGTACGCAGTATTTT
CDR3 protein: CASRSGTGGGTQYF